The 9 T cell receptor beta chains below were found in one sample sequenced in a study of technical replicates of blood from several donors. The protocol was immunoSEQ multiplex PCR, while the TCRdb copy is restricted to in-frame clones and leaves out a portion. There are tens of thousands of clones in the sample; approximately 97% occur only once, and roughly 0.25% lies in the top ten. The specimen was T cells isolated from PBMCs. Source of these receptors: a human donor in good health.

V usage is TRBV15 and J usage is TRBJ2-2; perhaps TRBD1 as D (6 bases). Germline V gives CDR1 LNHNV, CDR2 YYDKDF (reference sequence). Trimming took 3 bases from V and 5 from J, leaving 10 bases between them. CDR3 length: 14 amino acids. CDR3 bases: TGTGCCACCAGCAGGGGAAGGGGGACCGGGGAGCTGTTTTTT. Protein product: CATSRGRGTGELFF.

The chain has TRBV5-8 and TRBJ2-3, with 7 bases aligning to TRBD2. The CDR3 contains 17 residues. J was trimmed by 0 bases and V by 1 base; bases with no gene match: 8. Germline V gives CDR1 SGHTS, CDR2 YDEGEE. The CDR3 bases are TGTGCCAGCAGCTTGTTAGCGGGCTCCTCTAGCACAGATACGCAGTATTTT. Residues: CASSLLAGSSSTDTQYF.

J is TRBJ2-3 and V is TRBV30; 11 positions match TRBD2. CDR3 size: 12 residues. Germline CDR1 GTSNPN, CDR2 SVGIG (reference sequence). V shed 4 bases, J shed 6 bases, and the junction held 0 bases outside the gene matches. For the CDR3, the DNA is TGTGCCTGGACTAGCGGGAGGGATACGCAGTATTTT. Protein sequence: CAWTSGRDTQYF.

The V gene is TRBV27, the J gene TRBJ2-4; TRBD2 is a possible D gene (5 bases). The CDR3 totals 17 residues. Germline assignment: CDR1 MNHEY and CDR2 SMNVEV (reference sequence). Trimming shortened V by 0 bases and J by 1 base, and 13 bases separated the two germline ends. In DNA, the CDR3 is TGTGCCAGCAGTTTATCGATGTCAGGCGGGGCCAAAAACATTCAGTACTTC. This gives the protein CASSLSMSGGAKNIQYF.

Here the CDR3 reads CASTPQGAGICTF. CDR3 sequence (DNA): TGTGCCAGCACCCCTCAAGGGGCAGGGATTTGCACCTTC. The chain is built from TRBV2 and TRBJ1-2; possible D gene TRBD1, 5 bases. Deletions cut 7 bases from V and 13 bases from J, with 22 bases between. Germline CDR1 SNHLY, CDR2 FYNNEI. The CDR3 runs to 13 residues.

The chain has TRBV6-5 and TRBJ2-2; a possible D gene is TRBD2 (5 bases). This CDR3 is 14 amino acids long. V lost 2 bases, J lost 5 bases, and 9 bases lay in between. Germline loops: CDR1 MNHEY, CDR2 SVGAGI. Written as DNA, the CDR3 is TGTGCCAGCAGTTACGACCGGGGAACCGGGGAGCTGTTTTTT. Protein product: CASSYDRGTGELFF.

The chain couples TRBV7-6 to TRBJ1-1; D call uncertain. CDR1 is SGHVS, CDR2 FNYEAQ, per germline. This CDR3 comprises 12 residues. The V gene lost 5 bases and the J gene lost 1 base, with 5 bases spanning the gap. The CDR3 loop reads CASSAGNTEAFF. DNA for the CDR3: TGTGCCAGCAGCGCAGGGAACACTGAAGCTTTCTTT.

The rearrangement links TRBV27 to TRBJ2-7, with TRBD2 matching over 12 bases. The CDR3 is 18 residues long. Germline-derived CDR1 and CDR2 are MNHEY and SMNVEV (reference sequence). J lost 6 bases, V lost 1 base, and 13 bases had no gene match. For the CDR3, the DNA is TGTGCCAGCAGTTTATACCCGACTAGCGGGAGTTTCCTCGCCGAGCAGTACTTC. This sequence encodes CASSLYPTSGSFLAEQYF.

The J gene is TRBJ1-1, the V gene TRBV7-8; 8 bases agree with TRBD1. Germline trimming cut 4 bases from V and 11 bases from J; bases unmatched to any gene: 6. The germline CDR1 and CDR2 sequences are SGHVS and FQNEAQ. The CDR3 totals 12 residues. CDR3 sequence: CASSSTGGAAFF. For the CDR3, the DNA is TGTGCCAGCAGCTCAACAGGGGGGGCGGCTTTCTTT.